This T cell receptor (beta chain) was retrieved from a study of T cells in women clearing cervical HPV infection. Study results and limitations: CIN3+ cases had significantly higher TCR repertoire richness than controls, but evenness did not differ.

Profiling relied on immunoSEQ multiplex PCR, and the TCRdb table lists in-frame clones only, not all of them. In total, the table holds approximately 18,000 clones. Germline V CDR1 and CDR2: PRHDT, FYEKMQ (reference sequence). The CDR3 is 15 residues long. Trimming pared 0 bases from V and 3 bases from J, leaving 11 bases between. For this clone: Its antigen is undetermined. The CDR3 extends 3 residues past the end of the read, so its final part is completed from the germline J gene.

The chain joins TRBV13 to TRBJ1-1; D perhaps matches TRBD1 (5 bases). The sample taken for sequencing was blood buffy coat. The source is a woman aged 18-69 years with a cervical HPV16 infection that either progressed to CIN3+ or cleared (not recorded which). CDR3 protein: CASSLGGGVDTEAFF. The covered CDR3 bases are TGTGCCAGCAGCTTAGGGGGAGGGGTGGACACTGAA.